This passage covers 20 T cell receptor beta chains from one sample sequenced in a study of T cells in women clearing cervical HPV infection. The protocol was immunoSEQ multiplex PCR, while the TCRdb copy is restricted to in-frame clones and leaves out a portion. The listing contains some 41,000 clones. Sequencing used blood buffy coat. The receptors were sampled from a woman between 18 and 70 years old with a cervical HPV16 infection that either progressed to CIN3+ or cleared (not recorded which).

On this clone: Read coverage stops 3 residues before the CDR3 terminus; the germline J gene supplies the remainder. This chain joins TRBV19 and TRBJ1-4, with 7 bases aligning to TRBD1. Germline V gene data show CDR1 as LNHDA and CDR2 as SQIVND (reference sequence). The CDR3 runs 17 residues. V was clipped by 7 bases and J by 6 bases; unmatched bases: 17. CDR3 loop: CASIDLGQEKGYEKLFF. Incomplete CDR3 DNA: TGTGCCAGTATTGATCTCGGACAGGAGAAGGGGTATGAAAAA.

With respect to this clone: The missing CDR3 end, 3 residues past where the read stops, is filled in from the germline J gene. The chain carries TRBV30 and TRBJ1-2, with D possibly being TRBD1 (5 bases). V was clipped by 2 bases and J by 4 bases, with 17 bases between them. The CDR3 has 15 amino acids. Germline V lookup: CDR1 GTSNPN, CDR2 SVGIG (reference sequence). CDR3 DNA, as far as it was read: TGTGCCTGGAGTCCCGGCACCGGAGGGGCCTATGGC. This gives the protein CAWSPGTGGAYG. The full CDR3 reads CAWSPGTGGAYGYTF.

This CDR3 is CASSLSGFNEQYF. The CDR3 DNA, read in part, is TGTGCCAGCAGCTTGTCCGGGTTCAACGAG. The V gene is TRBV5-8, the J gene TRBJ2-7; D is ambiguous. The read terminates 3 residues ahead of where the CDR3 ends, so the germline J gene completes it. The CDR3 contains 13 residues. V lost 1 base to trimming and J lost 5 bases, with 10 bases between them. Looked up from germline, CDR1 is SGHTS and CDR2 is YDEGEE.

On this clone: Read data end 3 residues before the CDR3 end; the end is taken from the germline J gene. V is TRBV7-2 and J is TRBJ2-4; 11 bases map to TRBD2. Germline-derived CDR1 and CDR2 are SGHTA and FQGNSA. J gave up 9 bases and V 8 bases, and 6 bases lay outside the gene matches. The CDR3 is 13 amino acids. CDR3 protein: CASRLAGGPIQYF. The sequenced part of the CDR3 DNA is TGTGCCAGCCGTCTAGCGGGAGGACCCATT.

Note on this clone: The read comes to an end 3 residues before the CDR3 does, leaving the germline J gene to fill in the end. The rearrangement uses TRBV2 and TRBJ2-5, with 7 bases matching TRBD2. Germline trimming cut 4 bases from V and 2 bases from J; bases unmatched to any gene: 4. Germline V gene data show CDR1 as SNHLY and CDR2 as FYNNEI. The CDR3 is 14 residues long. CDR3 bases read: TGTGCCAGCAGTGCGTTGGGGGGGCAAGAGACC. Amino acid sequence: CASSALGGQET. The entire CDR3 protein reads CASSALGGQETQYF.

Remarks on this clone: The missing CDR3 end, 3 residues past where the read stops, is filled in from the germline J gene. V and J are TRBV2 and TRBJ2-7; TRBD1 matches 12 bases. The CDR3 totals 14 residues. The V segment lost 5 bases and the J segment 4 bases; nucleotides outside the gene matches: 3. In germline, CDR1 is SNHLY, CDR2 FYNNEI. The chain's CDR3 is CASSPGQGAYEQYF. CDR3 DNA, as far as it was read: TGTGCCAGCAGTCCGGGACAGGGGGCTTACGAG.

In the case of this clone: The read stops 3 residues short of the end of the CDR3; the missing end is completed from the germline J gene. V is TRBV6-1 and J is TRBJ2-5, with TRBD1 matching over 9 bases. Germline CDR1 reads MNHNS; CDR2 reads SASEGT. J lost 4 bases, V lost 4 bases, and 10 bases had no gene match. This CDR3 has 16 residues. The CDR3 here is CASSVSRDREGETQYF. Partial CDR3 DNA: TGTGCCAGCAGTGTGTCCCGGGACAGGGAGGGAGAGACC.

Incomplete CDR3 DNA: TGTGCCAGCAGCTTAGCGGGGAACAGGGGGTATGGC. Protein: CASSLAGNRGYG. From start to end, the CDR3 is CASSLAGNRGYGYTF. The chain couples TRBV7-8 to TRBJ1-2, with 8 bases fitting TRBD1. Read sequence stops 3 residues before the CDR3 end, and the germline J gene provides the missing end. There are 15 residues in the CDR3. V lost 0 bases and J lost 5; bases outside the gene matches: 5. Germline CDR1 SGHVS, CDR2 FQNEAQ.

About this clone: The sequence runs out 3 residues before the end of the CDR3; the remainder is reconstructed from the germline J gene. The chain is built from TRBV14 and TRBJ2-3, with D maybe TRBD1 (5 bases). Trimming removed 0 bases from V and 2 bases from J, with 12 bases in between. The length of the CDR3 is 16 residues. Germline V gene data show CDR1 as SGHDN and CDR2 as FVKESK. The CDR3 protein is CASSQDLGELTDTQYF. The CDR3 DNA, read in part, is TGTGCCAGCAGCCAAGACCTAGGGGAACTCACAGATACG.

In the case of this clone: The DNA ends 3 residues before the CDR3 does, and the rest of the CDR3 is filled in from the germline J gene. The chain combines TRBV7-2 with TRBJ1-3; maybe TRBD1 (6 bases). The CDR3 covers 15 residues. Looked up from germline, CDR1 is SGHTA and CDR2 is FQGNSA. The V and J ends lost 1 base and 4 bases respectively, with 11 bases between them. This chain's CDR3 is CASSLVQGMGNTIYF. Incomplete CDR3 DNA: TGTGCCAGCAGCTTAGTTCAGGGGATGGGAAACACC.

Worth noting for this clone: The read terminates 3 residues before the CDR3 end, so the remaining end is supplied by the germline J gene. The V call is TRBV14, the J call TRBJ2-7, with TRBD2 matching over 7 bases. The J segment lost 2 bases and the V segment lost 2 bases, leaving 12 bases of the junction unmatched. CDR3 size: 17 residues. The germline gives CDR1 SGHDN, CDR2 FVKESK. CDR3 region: CASSQSRRAGVPYEQYF. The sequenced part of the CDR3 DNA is TGTGCCAGCAGCCAAAGTAGGAGGGCGGGAGTCCCCTACGAG. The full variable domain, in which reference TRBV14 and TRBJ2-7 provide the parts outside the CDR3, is EAGVTQFPSHSVIEKGQTVTLRCDPISGHDNLYWYRRVMGKEIKFLLHFVKESKQDESGMPNNRFLAERTGGTYSTLKVQPAELEDSGVYFCASSQSRRAGVPYEQYFGPGTRLTVT.

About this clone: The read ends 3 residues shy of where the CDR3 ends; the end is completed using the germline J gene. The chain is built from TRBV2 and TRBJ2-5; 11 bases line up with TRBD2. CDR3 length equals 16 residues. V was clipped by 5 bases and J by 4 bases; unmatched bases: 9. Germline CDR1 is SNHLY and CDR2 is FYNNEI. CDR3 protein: CASSPSLAGVGETQYF. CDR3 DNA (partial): TGTGCCAGCAGTCCTTCACTAGCGGGAGTGGGAGAGACC.

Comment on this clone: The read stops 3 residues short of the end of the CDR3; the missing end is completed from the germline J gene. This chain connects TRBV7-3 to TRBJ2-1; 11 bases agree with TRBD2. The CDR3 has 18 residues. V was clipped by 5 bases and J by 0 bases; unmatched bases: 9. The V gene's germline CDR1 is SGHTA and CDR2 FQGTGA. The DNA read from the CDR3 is TGTGCCAGCAGCCGGACTAGCGGGCCTCCGAGCTCCTACAATGAG. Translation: CASSRTSGPPSSYNE. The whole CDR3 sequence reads CASSRTSGPPSSYNEQFF.

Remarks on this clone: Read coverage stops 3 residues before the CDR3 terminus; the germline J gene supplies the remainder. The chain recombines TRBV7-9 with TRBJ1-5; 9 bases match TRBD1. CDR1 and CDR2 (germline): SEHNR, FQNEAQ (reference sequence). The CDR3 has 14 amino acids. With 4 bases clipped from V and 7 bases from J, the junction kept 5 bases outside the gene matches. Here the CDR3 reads CASSSGQGIQPQHF. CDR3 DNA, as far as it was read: TGTGCCAGCAGCTCGGGACAGGGTATCCAGCCC.

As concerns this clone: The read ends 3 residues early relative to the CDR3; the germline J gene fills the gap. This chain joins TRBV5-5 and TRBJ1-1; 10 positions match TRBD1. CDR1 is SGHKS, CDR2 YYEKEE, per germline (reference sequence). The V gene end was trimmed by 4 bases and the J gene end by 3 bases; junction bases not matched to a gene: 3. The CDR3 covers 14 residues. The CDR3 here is CASSAGQGYTEAFF. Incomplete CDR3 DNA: TGTGCCAGCAGCGCGGGACAGGGGTACACTGAA. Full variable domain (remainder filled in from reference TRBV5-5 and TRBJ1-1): DAGVTQSPTHLIKTRGQQVTLRCSPISGHKSVSWYQQVLGQGPQFIFQYYEKEERGRGNFPDRFSARQFPNYSSELNVNALLLGDSALYLCASSAGQGYTEAFFGQGTRLTVV.

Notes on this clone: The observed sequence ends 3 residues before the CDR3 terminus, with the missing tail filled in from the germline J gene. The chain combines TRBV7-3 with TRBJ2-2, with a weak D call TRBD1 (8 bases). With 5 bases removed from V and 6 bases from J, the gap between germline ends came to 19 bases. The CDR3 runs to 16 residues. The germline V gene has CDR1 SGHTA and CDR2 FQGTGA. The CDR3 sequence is CASSRRGTGAPGELFF. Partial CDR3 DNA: TGTGCCAGCAGCCGGCGGGGGACAGGAGCCCCCGGGGAG.

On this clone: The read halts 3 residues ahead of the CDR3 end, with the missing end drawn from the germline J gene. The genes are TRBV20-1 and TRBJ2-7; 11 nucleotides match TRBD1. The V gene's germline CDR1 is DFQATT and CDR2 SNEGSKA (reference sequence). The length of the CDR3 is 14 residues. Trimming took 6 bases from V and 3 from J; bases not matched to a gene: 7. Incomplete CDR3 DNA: TGCAGTGCGGATCCGGGACAGGGGGTCTACGAG. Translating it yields CSADPGQGVYE. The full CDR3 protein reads CSADPGQGVYEQYF.

The CDR3 loop is CASSFLGGQEAGGTQYF. Incomplete CDR3 DNA: TGCGCCAGCAGCTTTCTTGGGGGACAGGAGGCCGGGGGTACG. The gene calls are TRBV5-1 and TRBJ2-3, with 8 bases identical to TRBD1. From the germline J gene comes the end of the CDR3, since the read stops 3 residues before it. This CDR3 is 17 amino acids long. CDR1 and CDR2 (germline): SGHRS, YFSETQ. V was clipped by 2 bases and J by 8 bases; unmatched bases: 16.

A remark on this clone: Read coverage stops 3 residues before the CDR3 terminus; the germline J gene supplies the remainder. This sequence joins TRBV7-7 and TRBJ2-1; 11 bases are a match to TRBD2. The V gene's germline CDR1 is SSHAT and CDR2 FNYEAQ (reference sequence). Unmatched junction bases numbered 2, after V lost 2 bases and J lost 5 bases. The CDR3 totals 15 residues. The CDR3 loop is CASSLNSGRDNEQFF. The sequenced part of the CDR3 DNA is TGTGCCAGCAGCTTAAATAGCGGGAGGGACAATGAG.

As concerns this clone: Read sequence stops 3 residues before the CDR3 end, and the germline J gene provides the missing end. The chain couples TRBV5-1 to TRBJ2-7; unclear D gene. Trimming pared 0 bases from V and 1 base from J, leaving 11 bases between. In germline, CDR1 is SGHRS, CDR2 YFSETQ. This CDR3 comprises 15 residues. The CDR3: CASSLGPGRSYEQYF. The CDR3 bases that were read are TGCGCCAGCAGCTTGGGTCCAGGCCGTTCCTACGAG.